The 25 T cell receptor beta chains presented below share a single source sample, sequenced in a study of cytomegalovirus exposure and HLA in healthy donors. Here immunoSEQ multiplex PCR was the method, and the copy in TCRdb shows in-frame clones only, minus some. The repertoire includes 130,000 to 150,000 clones, just under 90% of them detected once, and under 8% sits in the top ten. Sequenced: PBMCs. The origin of the receptors is a woman between 25 and 40 years old in good health and CMV-seropositive.

This clone was seen just once. The rearrangement links TRBV6-5 to TRBJ1-2; D not certain. CDR1 and CDR2 (germline): MNHEY, SVGAGI. This CDR3 comprises 12 residues. V was shortened by 10 bases and J by 5 bases, with 14 bases between the two germline ends. This chain's CDR3 is CATRLGSYGYTF. In DNA, the CDR3 is TGTGCCACTAGGCTTGGCAGTTATGGCTACACCTTC.

V usage is TRBV4-1 and J usage is TRBJ1-2; 9 bases are shared with TRBD1. CDR3 size: 17 residues. Germline trimming cut 4 bases from V and 8 bases from J; bases unmatched to any gene: 17. Germline values: CDR1 MGHRA, CDR2 YSYEKL. CDR3: CASSPPSQGAPGGGYTF. The CDR3 DNA is TGCGCCAGCAGCCCACCTTCACAGGGGGCCCCCGGGGGCGGCTACACCTTC.

The gene calls are TRBV19 and TRBJ1-3; 9 positions match TRBD1. This CDR3 is 15 amino acids long. Germline V lookup: CDR1 LNHDA, CDR2 SQIVND (reference sequence). V gave up 6 bases and J gave up 4 bases; unmatched junction bases: 7. CDR3 bases: TGTGCCAGTAGGAGGTACAGGGGGCCCGGAAACACCATATATTTT. This sequence encodes CASRRYRGPGNTIYF.

This clone has only one observation. The chain carries TRBV7-9 and TRBJ2-7, with TRBD1 identical over 7 bases. Germline CDR1 reads SEHNR; CDR2 reads FQNEAQ (reference sequence). V was clipped by 6 bases and J by 12 bases; unmatched bases: 14. The CDR3 runs 13 residues. Here the CDR3 reads CASSLRQGRSPYF. The CDR3 nucleotides read TGTGCCAGCAGTCTTCGACAGGGCCGGAGTCCGTACTTC.

This clone occurred a few times. The rearrangement links TRBV6-1 to TRBJ1-6; TRBD1 aligns across 7 bases. Trimming at V came to 7 bases and at J to 4 bases, leaving 4 bases not matched to a gene. This CDR3 has 14 residues. The V gene's germline CDR1 is MNHNS and CDR2 SASEGT. Written as DNA, the CDR3 is TGTGCCAGCATTTTGACAGGGTATAATTCACCCCTCCACTTT. It is translated as CASILTGYNSPLHF.

The rearrangement uses TRBV6-5 and TRBJ2-3; D is perhaps TRBD1 (5 bases). Per germline, CDR1 MNHEY and CDR2 SVGAGI. The CDR3 is 15 residues long. The V and J ends lost 6 bases and 0 bases respectively, with 13 bases between them. The CDR3 nucleotides are TGTGCCAGCAGACGGACATGGGCTAGCACAGATACGCAGTATTTT. Translation: CASRRTWASTDTQYF.

This clone was observed once. The CDR3 region has the DNA TGTGCCAGCAGCCATACTAGCGGGCTCGACAATGAGCAGTTCTTC. Protein sequence: CASSHTSGLDNEQFF. The chain carries TRBV7-3 and TRBJ2-1, with 9 bases that match TRBD2. The CDR3 is made up of 15 amino acids. In germline, CDR1 is SGHTA, CDR2 FQGTGA. Germline trimming cut 5 bases from V and 5 bases from J; bases unmatched to any gene: 7.

CDR3 DNA: TGTGCCAGCAGCTCCGCGGAAATCGAAGCTTTCTTT. Translated, it gives CASSSAEIEAFF. The rearrangement joins TRBV7-3 to TRBJ1-1; the D is unclear. Between the trimmed V and J ends, which lost 4 bases and 8 bases, there was a span of 11 bases. From germline, CDR1 is SGHTA and CDR2 FQGTGA. CDR3 length: 12 amino acids.

This clone was recorded only once. The CDR3 reads CAISDVAGTINQPQHF. In nucleotides, the CDR3 is TGTGCCATCAGTGACGTTGCGGGTACAATCAATCAGCCCCAGCATTTT. The V gene is TRBV10-3, the J gene TRBJ1-5; no definite D call. The length of the CDR3 is 16 residues. V was pared by 3 bases and J by 3 bases, with 15 bases between. Per the germline V gene, CDR1 is ENHRY and CDR2 is SYGVKD.

The V and J genes are TRBV4-1 and TRBJ2-2, with 8 bases aligning to TRBD1. CDR3 length: 17 amino acids. The J segment lost 2 bases and the V segment lost 0 bases, leaving 5 bases of the junction unmatched. Germline-derived CDR1 and CDR2 are MGHRA and YSYEKL. CDR3 nucleotides: TGCGCCAGCAGCCAAGACCCGACAGGGGCCAACACCGGGGAGCTGTTTTTT. Its translation: CASSQDPTGANTGELFF.

The V gene is TRBV2, the J gene TRBJ1-3, with D perhaps TRBD1 (5 bases). The CDR3 spans 13 residues. V lost 8 bases, J lost 4 bases, and 12 bases lay in between. Germline V lookup: CDR1 SNHLY, CDR2 FYNNEI. In DNA, the CDR3 is TGTGCCAGCGGTAGGGGTCTAGGAAACACCATATATTTT. Translating it yields CASGRGLGNTIYF.

The chain links TRBV5-1 to TRBJ1-2; 7 nucleotides line up with TRBD1. Losses at the gene ends were 4 bases for V and 2 bases for J; bases not matched to a gene: 11. This CDR3 region has 16 residues. Germline V CDR1 and CDR2: SGHRS, YFSETQ. The chain's CDR3 is CASSELGPRGNYGYTF. The CDR3 DNA is TGCGCCAGCAGCGAGCTTGGCCCCAGGGGGAACTATGGCTACACCTTC. Drawing the rest from reference TRBV5-1 and TRBJ1-2, the complete variable domain is KAGVTQTPRYLIKTRGQQVTLSCSPISGHRSVSWYQQTPGQGLQFLFEYFSETQRNKGNFPGRFSGRQFSNSRSEMNVSTLELGDSALYLCASSELGPRGNYGYTFGSGTRLTVV.

V is TRBV2 and J is TRBJ1-4, with 7 bases fitting TRBD1. CDR1 and CDR2 (germline): SNHLY, FYNNEI. This CDR3 has 15 residues. J lost 7 bases, V lost 6 bases, and 11 bases had no gene match. CDR3 in DNA: TGTGCCAGCAGGTACACCGGGACAGCGGGTGAAAAACTGTTTTTT. This translates into CASRYTGTAGEKLFF.

The chain employs TRBV27 and TRBJ2-7; a weak D match, TRBD1 (7 bases). The V and J ends lost 5 bases and 6 bases respectively, with 14 bases between them. This CDR3 has 13 residues. Germline V gene lookup returns CDR1 MNHEY and CDR2 SMNVEV (reference sequence). This CDR3 reads CASSQIQGGEQYF. The CDR3 DNA reads TGTGCCAGCAGTCAAATTCAGGGGGGCGAGCAGTACTTC.

The V gene is TRBV20-1, the J gene TRBJ2-7; TRBD2 is a possible D gene (5 bases). The CDR3 runs 11 residues. Germline lookup yields CDR1 DFQATT and CDR2 SNEGSKA (reference sequence). This CDR3 reads CSVDFPYEQYF. The CDR3 DNA reads TGCAGCGTGGACTTTCCCTACGAGCAGTACTTC.

This clone appeared a few times. This chain connects TRBV6-1 to TRBJ1-5; possibly TRBD1 for D (6 bases). The CDR3 is 16 amino acids. Per germline, CDR1 MNHNS and CDR2 SASEGT. Trimming removed 4 bases from V and 5 bases from J, with 18 bases in between. DNA of the CDR3: TGTGCCAGCAGTGTTCGACAGGTGCGAGAGGATCAGCCCCAGCATTTT. Its translation is CASSVRQVREDQPQHF.

The V and J genes are TRBV23-1 and TRBJ1-3, with TRBD1 identical over 8 bases. TRBV23-1 is noted as an ORF with a role that remains uncertain. V shed 6 bases, J shed 0 bases, and the junction held 4 bases outside the gene matches. This CDR3 region has 15 residues. The CDR3 sequence: CASSRGTGSGNTIYF. CDR3 nucleotides: TGCGCCAGCAGCCGCGGGACAGGCTCTGGAAACACCATATATTTT.

The chain is built from TRBV29-1 and TRBJ1-2, with 7 bases lining up with TRBD1. From germline, CDR1 is SQVTM and CDR2 ANQGSEA. CDR3 length equals 13 residues. The ends lost 7 bases at V and 0 bases at J; junction bases unmatched: 5. CDR3 sequence (DNA): TGCAGCGCCCGGGACAGATCTAACTATGGCTACACCTTC. Amino acids: CSARDRSNYGYTF.

V usage is TRBV7-9 and J usage is TRBJ2-2; 9 bases map to TRBD2. Germline CDR1 is SEHNR and CDR2 is FQNEAQ (reference sequence). V lost 5 bases and J lost 0; bases outside the gene matches: 10. CDR3 length equals 18 residues. The CDR3 reads CASSIIAGETTNTGELFF. CDR3 nucleotides: TGTGCCAGCAGCATAATAGCGGGAGAGACCACGAACACCGGGGAGCTGTTTTTT.

The V and J genes are TRBV6-4 and TRBJ2-2; 10 bases are shared with TRBD2. CDR1 is MRHNA and CDR2 is SNTAGT in the germline V gene. Trimming cost V 2 bases and J 9 bases; bases outside gene matches: 6. The CDR3 loop spans 15 amino acids. CDR3 in amino acids: CASSDDSSGSRELFF. The CDR3 nucleotides are TGTGCCAGCAGTGACGACTCTAGCGGGAGTCGGGAGCTGTTTTTT.

The chain is built from TRBV28 and TRBJ2-2, with D perhaps matching TRBD1 (6 bases). V lost 6 bases, J lost 4 bases, and 15 bases lay in between. CDR3 length: 15 amino acids. Germline values: CDR1 MDHEN, CDR2 SYDVKM. The CDR3 loop is CASRPPGTSTGELFF. DNA for the CDR3: TGTGCCAGCAGACCTCCCGGGACAAGCACCGGGGAGCTGTTTTTT.

The chain links TRBV27 to TRBJ1-5; no reliable D call. CDR3 length equals 14 residues. V gave up 5 bases and J gave up 6 bases, with 14 bases separating them. CDR1 is MNHEY, CDR2 SMNVEV, per germline (reference sequence). The CDR3 DNA follows: TGTGCCAGCAGTCCGCTCCGCCAGATTCAGCCCCAGCATTTT. Protein sequence: CASSPLRQIQPQHF.

The chain couples TRBV5-1 to TRBJ2-3; unclear D gene. The CDR3 length is 12 residues. Germline V gives CDR1 SGHRS, CDR2 YFSETQ. The ends were cut back, 4 bases at V and 2 bases at J, with 5 bases in the middle. CDR3 in DNA: TGCGCCAGCAGCGTTAACACAGATACGCAGTATTTT. It translates to CASSVNTDTQYF.

The chain is built from TRBV11-2 and TRBJ1-1; unclear D gene. Germline V gene sequence: CDR1 SGHAT, CDR2 FQNNGV. This CDR3 is 11 amino acids long. The germline V and J ends were trimmed by 1 base and 5 bases, with 2 bases remaining between them. The CDR3, as DNA: TGTGCCAGCAGCTTAGTAACTGAAGCTTTCTTT. It yields the protein CASSLVTEAFF. Full variable domain (remainder filled in from reference TRBV11-2 and TRBJ1-1): EAGVAQSPRYKIIEKRQSVAFWCNPISGHATLYWYQQILGQGPKLLIQFQNNGVVDDSQLPKDRFSAERLKGVDSTLKIQPAKLEDSAVYLCASSLVTEAFFGQGTRLTVV.

This rearrangement joins TRBV6-1 to TRBJ2-5; 7 nucleotides match TRBD1. The V segment lost 5 bases and the J segment 4 bases; nucleotides outside the gene matches: 7. The germline V gene encodes CDR1 MNHNS and CDR2 SASEGT. CDR3 length equals 14 residues. The CDR3 here is CASSQTGVIETQYF. DNA for the CDR3: TGTGCCAGCAGTCAAACAGGGGTGATAGAGACCCAGTACTTC.